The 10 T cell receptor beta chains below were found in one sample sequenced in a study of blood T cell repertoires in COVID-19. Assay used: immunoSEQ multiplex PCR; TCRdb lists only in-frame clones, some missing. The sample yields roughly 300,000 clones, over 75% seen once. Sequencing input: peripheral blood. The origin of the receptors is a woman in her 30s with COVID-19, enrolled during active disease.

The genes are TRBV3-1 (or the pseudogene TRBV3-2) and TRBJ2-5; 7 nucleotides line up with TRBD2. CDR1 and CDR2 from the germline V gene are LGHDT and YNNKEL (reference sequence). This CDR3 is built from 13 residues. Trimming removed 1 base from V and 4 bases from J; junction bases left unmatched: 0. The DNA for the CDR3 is TGTGCCAGCAGCCAAGTAGCGGGAGAGACCCAGTACTTC. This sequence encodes CASSQVAGETQYF.

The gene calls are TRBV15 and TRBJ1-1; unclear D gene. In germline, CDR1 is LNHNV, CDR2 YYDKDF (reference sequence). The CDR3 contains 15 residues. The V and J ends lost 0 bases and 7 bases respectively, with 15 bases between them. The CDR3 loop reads CATSRDFGSGIEAFF. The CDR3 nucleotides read TGTGCCACCAGCAGAGATTTCGGGTCCGGGATTGAAGCTTTCTTT.

The CDR3 DNA sequence: TGCAGTGCGGGACTAGGGGATACGCAGTATTTT. Translating it yields CSAGLGDTQYF. The V call is TRBV20-1, the J call TRBJ2-3, with 8 bases that match TRBD2. Germline V gives CDR1 DFQATT, CDR2 SNEGSKA (reference sequence). After removal of 6 bases from V and 6 bases from J, the junction contained 2 bases not matched to a gene. The CDR3 runs 11 residues.

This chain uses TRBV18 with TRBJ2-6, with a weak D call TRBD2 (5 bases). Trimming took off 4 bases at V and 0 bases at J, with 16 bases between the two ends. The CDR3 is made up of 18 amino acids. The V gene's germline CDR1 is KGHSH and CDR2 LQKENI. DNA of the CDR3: TGTGCCAGCTCACGGAGACCACTCCGGGGCTCTGGGGCCAACGTCCTGACTTTC. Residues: CASSRRPLRGSGANVLTF.

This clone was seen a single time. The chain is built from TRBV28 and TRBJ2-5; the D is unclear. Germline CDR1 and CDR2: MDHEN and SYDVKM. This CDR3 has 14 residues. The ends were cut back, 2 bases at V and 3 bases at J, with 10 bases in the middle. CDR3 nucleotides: TGTGCCAGCAGTTTAGAGGTGGCCGAAGAGACCCAGTACTTC. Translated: CASSLEVAEETQYF.

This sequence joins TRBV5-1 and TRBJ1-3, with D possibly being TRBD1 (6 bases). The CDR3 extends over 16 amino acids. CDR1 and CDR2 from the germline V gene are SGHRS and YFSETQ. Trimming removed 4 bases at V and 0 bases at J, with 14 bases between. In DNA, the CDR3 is TGCGCCAGCAGCAGTACAGGGACCGCCTCTGGAAACACCATATATTTT. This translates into CASSSTGTASGNTIYF. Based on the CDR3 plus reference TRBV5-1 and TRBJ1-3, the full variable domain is KAGVTQTPRYLIKTRGQQVTLSCSPISGHRSVSWYQQTPGQGLQFLFEYFSETQRNKGNFPGRFSGRQFSNSRSEMNVSTLELGDSALYLCASSSTGTASGNTIYFGEGSWLTVV.

DNA for the CDR3: TGTGCCAGCAGCTTAGACGGGAGACGCGAGCAGTACTTC. This sequence encodes CASSLDGRREQYF. The chain combines TRBV7-2 with TRBJ2-7; possibly TRBD2 for D (6 bases). Trimming cost V 1 base and J 6 bases, with 10 bases left between them. Germline CDR1 reads SGHTA; CDR2 reads FQGNSA. This CDR3 has 13 amino acids.

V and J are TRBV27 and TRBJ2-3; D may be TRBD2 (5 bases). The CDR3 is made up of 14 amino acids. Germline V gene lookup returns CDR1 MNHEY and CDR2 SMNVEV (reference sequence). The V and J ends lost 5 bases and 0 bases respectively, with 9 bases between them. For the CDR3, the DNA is TGTGCCAGCAGTATGGACTTTAGCACAGATACGCAGTATTTT. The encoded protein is CASSMDFSTDTQYF.

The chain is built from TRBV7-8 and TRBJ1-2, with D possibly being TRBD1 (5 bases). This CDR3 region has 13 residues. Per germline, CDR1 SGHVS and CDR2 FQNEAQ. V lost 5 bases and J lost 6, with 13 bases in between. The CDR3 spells CASSEGTGDGYTF. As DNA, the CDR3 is TGTGCCAGCAGCGAAGGGACGGGAGATGGCTACACCTTC.

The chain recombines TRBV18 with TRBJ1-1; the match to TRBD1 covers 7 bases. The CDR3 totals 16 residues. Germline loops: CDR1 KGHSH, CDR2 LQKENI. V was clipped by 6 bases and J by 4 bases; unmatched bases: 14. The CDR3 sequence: CASSRDSLGGGTEAFF. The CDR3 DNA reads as TGTGCCAGCTCCCGGGACAGCCTCGGTGGTGGCACTGAAGCTTTCTTT.